These T cell receptor beta chains were read from a single sample in a study of regulatory T cells in long-lasting Graves disease. TCRdb called the multiplex PCR reads again in MiXCR, with one record for every CDR3 protein. The table includes some 250,000 distinct CDR3 sequences, around 18% detected once. The sample consisted of peripheral blood mononuclear cells (PBMCs), taken at new diagnosis, from a patient treated with antithyroid drugs. The receptor set was obtained from a female donor with Graves disease. CDR3s include the opening cysteine and the closing phenylalanine or tryptophan. The D gene is left open where the match is weak. Clone size, where shown, is once, few, many, or a class for clones that have expanded.

abundance	j_gene	d_gene	v_gene	CDR3aa	CDR3nt
many	TRBJ1-2	TRBD1	TRBV29-1	CSAGQGAANYGYTF	TGCAGCGCTGGCCAGGGGGCAGCTAACTATGGCTACACCTTC
.	TRBJ1-5	.	TRBV7-2	CASSPQGTSQPQHF	TGTGCCAGCAGCCCTCAGGGGACCAGTCAGCCCCAGCATTTT
many	TRBJ1-6	.	TRBV10-3	CAISEFNKDGSPLHF	TGTGCCATCAGTGAGTTCAACAAGGATGGTTCACCCCTCCACTTT
many	TRBJ2-5	TRBD2	TRBV28	CASSPRTSGRAGWETQYF	TGTGCCAGCAGTCCAAGGACTAGCGGGAGGGCCGGGTGGGAGACCCAGTACTTC
many	TRBJ2-5	.	TRBV20-1	CSARDSTGETQYF	TGCAGTGCTAGAGATTCAACCGGGGAGACCCAGTACTTC
.	TRBJ2-1	.	TRBV27	CASSPADLNYNEQFF	TGTGCCAGCAGTCCAGCCGACTTGAACTACAATGAGCAGTTCTTC
many	TRBJ1-6	.	TRBV5-1	CASSRDGVTPLHF	TGCGCCAGCAGTCGGGACGGTGTAACACCCCTCCACTTT
few	TRBJ2-2	.	TRBV5-6	CASSFGVRTGELFF	TGTGCCAGCAGCTTTGGGGTCCGGACCGGGGAGCTGTTTTTT
.	TRBJ1-1	.	TRBV7-2	CASSPTSGRTEAFF	TGTGCCAGCAGCCCAACTAGCGGGAGGACTGAAGCTTTCTTT
.	TRBJ2-7	TRBD2	TRBV19	CASSIGSGRAGYEQYF	TGTGCCAGTAGTATTGGTAGCGGGAGGGCCGGGTACGAGCAGTACTTC
many	TRBJ2-5	.	TRBV5-1	CASSLGGTEETQYF	TGCGCCAGCAGCTTGGGAGGGACGGAAGAGACCCAGTACTTC
many	TRBJ1-2	.	TRBV18	CASSPRGEASCTF	TGTGCCAGCTCACCACGGGGCGAAGCGTCCTGCACCTTC
once	TRBJ2-5	.	TRBV2	CASILPGGETQYF	TGTGCCAGCATCCTCCCCGGGGGAGAGACCCAGTACTTC
many	TRBJ2-1	TRBD2	TRBV6-1	CASSSGTSDNEQFF	TGTGCCAGCAGCTCCGGGACTAGCGACAATGAGCAGTTCTTC
.	TRBJ1-1	.	TRBV6-1	CASTRRNAEAFF	TGTGCCAGCACCAGGCGGAACGCTGAAGCTTTCTTT
many	TRBJ2-5	TRBD2	TRBV10-3	CAISRLAGERETQYF	TGTGCCATCAGCCGACTAGCGGGAGAGCGTGAGACCCAGTACTTC
many	TRBJ1-5	TRBD1	TRBV30	CAWSEKTGGSGPQHF	TGTGCCTGGAGCGAAAAGACAGGGGGCAGCGGGCCCCAGCATTTT
many	TRBJ1-2	TRBD1	TRBV5-4	CASRATGGGYGYTF	TGTGCCAGCAGGGCCACAGGGGGCGGCTATGGCTACACCTTC
many	TRBJ2-5	TRBD1	TRBV20-1	CSARGAPDRYQETQYF	TGCAGTGCTAGAGGGGCCCCGGACAGGTACCAAGAGACCCAGTACTTC
.	TRBJ1-5	.	TRBV7-2	CASSLMPGRDQPQHF	TGTGCCAGCAGCTTAATGCCGGGTCGGGATCAGCCCCAGCATTTT
.	TRBJ2-1	.	TRBV20-1	CSARDYGRDSYNEQFF	TGCAGTGCTAGAGATTATGGGCGGGACTCCTACAATGAGCAGTTCTTC
many	TRBJ1-1	.	TRBV7-2	CASSLSQIEAFF	TGTGCCAGCAGCTTATCCCAGATTGAAGCTTTCTTT
once	TRBJ2-5	TRBD2	TRBV27	CASSIAPGTSGQETQYF	TGTGCCAGCAGTATCGCCCCTGGGACTAGCGGACAAGAGACCCAGTACTTC
many	TRBJ1-1	.	TRBV19	CASSNYPKAFF	TGTGCCAGTAGTAATTACCCCAAGGCTTTCTTT
.	TRBJ2-2	.	TRBV6-1	CASSRSAGELFF	TGTGCCAGCAGCCGAAGCGCCGGGGAGCTGTTTTTT
many	TRBJ2-1	.	TRBV11-2	CASSLDYPDGYNEQFF	TGTGCCAGCAGCTTAGATTACCCCGACGGATACAATGAGCAGTTCTTC
many	TRBJ2-7	.	TRBV11-2	CASSSTKTGGSSYEQYF	TGTGCCAGCAGCTCGACGAAGACAGGTGGAAGCTCCTACGAGCAGTACTTC